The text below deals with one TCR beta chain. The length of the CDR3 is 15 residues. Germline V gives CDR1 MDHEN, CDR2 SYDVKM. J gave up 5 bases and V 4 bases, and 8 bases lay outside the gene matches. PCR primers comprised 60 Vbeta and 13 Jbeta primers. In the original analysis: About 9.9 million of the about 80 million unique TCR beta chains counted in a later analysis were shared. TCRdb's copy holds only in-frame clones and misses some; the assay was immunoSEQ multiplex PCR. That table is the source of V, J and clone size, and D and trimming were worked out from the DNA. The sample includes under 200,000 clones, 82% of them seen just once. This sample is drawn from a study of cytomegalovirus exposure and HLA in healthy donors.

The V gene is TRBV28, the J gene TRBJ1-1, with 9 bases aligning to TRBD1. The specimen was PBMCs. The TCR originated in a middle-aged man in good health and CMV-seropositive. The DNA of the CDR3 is TGTGCCAGCAGTTCGATGGACAGGGGTATTACTGAAGCTTTCTTT. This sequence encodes CASSSMDRGITEAFF.